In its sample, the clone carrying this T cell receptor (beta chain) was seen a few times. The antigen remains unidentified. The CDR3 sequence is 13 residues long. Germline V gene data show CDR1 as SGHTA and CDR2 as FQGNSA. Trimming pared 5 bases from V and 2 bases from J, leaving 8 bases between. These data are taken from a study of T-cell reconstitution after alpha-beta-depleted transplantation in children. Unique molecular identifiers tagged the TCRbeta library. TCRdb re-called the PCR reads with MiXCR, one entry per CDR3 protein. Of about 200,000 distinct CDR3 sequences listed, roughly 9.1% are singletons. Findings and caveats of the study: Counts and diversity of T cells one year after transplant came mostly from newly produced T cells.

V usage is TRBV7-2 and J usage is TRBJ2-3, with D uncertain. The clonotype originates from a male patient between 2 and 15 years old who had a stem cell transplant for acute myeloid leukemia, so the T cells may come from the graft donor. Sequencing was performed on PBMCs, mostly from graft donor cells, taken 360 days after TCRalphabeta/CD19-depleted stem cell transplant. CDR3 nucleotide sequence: TGTGCCAGCAGCATCTGGGACACAGATACGCAGTATTTT. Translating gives CASSIWDTDTQYF.